The 12 T cell receptor beta chains reported below all come from one sample, sequenced in a study of T-cell reconstitution after alpha-beta-depleted transplantation in children. A TCRbeta library incorporating unique molecular identifiers was prepared. TCRdb redid the calling of the PCR reads with MiXCR, one entry per CDR3 protein. Among roughly 45,000 distinct CDR3 sequences listed, nearly 9.5% were seen once. The source was PBMCs, mostly from graft donor cells, collected 60 days after TCRalphabeta/CD19-depleted stem cell transplant. These receptors all stem from a male patient between 2 and 10 years old who had a stem cell transplant for chronic granulomatous disease, so the T cells may come from the graft donor.

This clonotype was counted many times. CDR3 protein: CASSEGRSSYNEQFF. DNA for the CDR3: TGTGCCAGCAGTGAAGGACGGAGCTCCTACAATGAGCAGTTCTTC. V and J are TRBV6-4 and TRBJ2-1; D is unclear. The V gene's germline CDR1 is MRHNA and CDR2 SNTAGT. With 3 bases removed from V and 0 bases from J, the gap between germline ends came to 9 bases. The CDR3 is 15 residues long.

V usage is TRBV2 and J usage is TRBJ2-3; 8 positions agree with TRBD2. V was clipped by 7 bases and J by 5 bases; unmatched bases: 11. The CDR3 spans 15 residues. Germline-derived CDR1 and CDR2 are SNHLY and FYNNEI. CDR3 coding DNA: TGTGCCAGCATTGTGGCCGGTCTAGCGGGAGATACGCAGTATTTT. Its protein is CASIVAGLAGDTQYF.

The rearrangement links TRBV6-2 or TRBV6-3 to TRBJ2-3; 10 positions match TRBD2. The CDR3 runs 15 residues. In germline, CDR1 is MNHEY, CDR2 SVGEGT. The V gene end was trimmed by 6 bases and the J gene end by 0 bases; junction bases not matched to a gene: 3. CDR3 sequence (DNA): TGTGCCAGCAGCAGGACTAGCGGAAGCACAGATACGCAGTATTTT. It is translated as CASSRTSGSTDTQYF.

The chain couples TRBV5-5 to TRBJ2-7, with 12 bases that match TRBD2. Trimming took 5 bases from V and 3 from J; bases not matched to a gene: 3. The CDR3 spans 14 residues. Germline lookup yields CDR1 SGHKS and CDR2 YYEKEE (reference sequence). The CDR3: CASSSSGGVYEQYF. The CDR3 DNA follows: TGTGCCAGCAGTTCTAGCGGGGGGGTCTACGAGCAGTACTTC.

This clonotype was seen a few times. The rearrangement joins TRBV9 to TRBJ1-1, with a weak D call TRBD1 (6 bases). Germline V gene sequence: CDR1 SGDLS, CDR2 YYNGEE. The CDR3 runs 14 residues. The germline V and J ends were trimmed by 4 bases and 7 bases, with 17 bases remaining between them. The DNA of the CDR3 is TGTGCCAGCAGCACCAGTCCAGGGGATTATGAAGCTTTCTTT. Amino acids: CASSTSPGDYEAFF.

In its sample, this clonotype was seen many times. This chain uses TRBV29-1 with TRBJ2-1; D assignment may be TRBD1 or TRBD2 (5 bases each). Trimming pared 4 bases from V and 0 bases from J, leaving 25 bases between. The germline V gene has CDR1 SQVTM and CDR2 ANQGSEA. This CDR3 comprises 19 residues. The CDR3 here is CSVASLGVALTSSYNEQFF. As DNA, the CDR3 is TGCAGCGTTGCCAGTTTGGGGGTAGCCTTAACGAGCTCCTACAATGAGCAGTTCTTC.

This clonotype was recorded at least ten times. Sequence at one end of the junction differs from germline and may be a read error. J is TRBJ2-1 and V is TRBV5-1; TRBD2 agrees at 8 bases. The CDR3 is 14 amino acids. CDR1 and CDR2 from the germline V gene are SGHRS and YFSETQ. Here the CDR3 DNA reads TGCGCCAGCAGCTTAGGACTAGCCTATAATGAGCAGTTCTTC. Translation gives CASSLGLAYNEQFF.

As to this clonotype: A much larger clone is a single base away; this may be a read error. This chain links TRBV20-1 with TRBJ2-1; the D gene could be TRBD1 or TRBD2 (5 bases each). The CDR3 totals 14 residues. The germline CDR1 and CDR2 sequences are DFQATT and SNEGSKA (reference sequence). CDR3 residues: CSTRGSVLYNEQFF. The CDR3, as DNA: TGCAGTACTAGGGGTAGCGTTCTTTACAATGAGCAGTTCTTC.

This clonotype was observed a few times. The chain has TRBV10-3 and TRBJ1-1; the match to TRBD1 covers 7 bases. The V gene end was trimmed by 2 bases and the J gene end by 3 bases; junction bases not matched to a gene: 6. This CDR3 is built from 15 residues. Germline CDR1 is ENHRY and CDR2 is SYGVKD. CDR3 protein: CAISEDRAWYTEAFF. The CDR3 coding sequence is TGTGCCATCAGTGAGGACAGGGCGTGGTACACTGAAGCTTTCTTT.

This rearrangement joins TRBV18 to TRBJ1-3; D perhaps matches TRBD1 (6 bases). This CDR3 is built from 16 residues. Germline V gene data show CDR1 as KGHSH and CDR2 as LQKENI. V lost 3 bases, J lost 4 bases, and 16 bases lay in between. CDR3 nucleotide sequence: TGTGCCAGCTCACCTTTGGGGGGGCAAGAAGGAAACACCATATATTTT. Encoded protein: CASSPLGGQEGNTIYF.

There are many counts of this clonotype. The chain has TRBV20-1 and TRBJ2-3, with a possible D match to TRBD2 (5 bases). The CDR3 length is 14 residues. Trimming stripped 3 bases from V and 8 bases from J, with 18 bases between. Germline CDR1 and CDR2: DFQATT and SNEGSKA (reference sequence). CDR3 sequence (DNA): TGCAGTGCTAGGAGTCTAGCTCTCCGGGGTACGCAGTATTTT. Encoded protein: CSARSLALRGTQYF.

This clonotype was recorded at least ten times. This chain connects TRBV5-1 to TRBJ2-1; D is unresolved. CDR1 and CDR2 from the germline V gene are SGHRS and YFSETQ. The CDR3 is 15 residues long. The V end was cut by 7 bases, the J end by 0 bases, with 14 bases between. CDR3 DNA sequence: TGCGCCAGCTTCCCGAGGTTCAACTCCTACAATGAGCAGTTCTTC. It yields the protein CASFPRFNSYNEQFF.